A single sample gave rise to the 31 T cell receptor beta chains below, sequenced in a study of shared clonotypes between healthy human individuals. The data were produced by immunoSEQ multiplex PCR, yet TCRdb's version contains in-frame clones alone and is incomplete. Among some 2,400,000 clones listed, 90% to 96% were seen once. The sample taken for sequencing was naive CD4+ T cells sorted from blood. Subset indicated: CD45RA+ positively selected. These receptors originate from a man aged 18 to 30 in good health.

The chain is built from TRBV9 and TRBJ2-4; no clear D. Germline V gene data show CDR1 as SGDLS and CDR2 as YYNGEE. The CDR3 covers 12 residues. The V end lost 8 bases, the J end lost 0 bases, and 6 bases lay between the germline ends. DNA of the CDR3: TGTGCCAGAGAGATAGCCAAAAACATTCAGTACTTC. Translation gives CAREIAKNIQYF.

The V and J genes are TRBV6-4 and TRBJ1-4, with D possibly being TRBD1 (5 bases). Trimming stripped 6 bases from V and 8 bases from J, with 19 bases between. The length of the CDR3 is 15 residues. Germline V lookup: CDR1 MRHNA, CDR2 SNTAGT. The CDR3 sequence: CASSPGQGGKEKLFF. As DNA, the CDR3 is TGTGCCAGCAGCCCAGGGCAGGGCGGAAAGGAAAAACTGTTTTTT.

This rearrangement joins TRBV2 to TRBJ2-7; 9 bases are shared with TRBD1. Germline CDR1 is SNHLY and CDR2 is FYNNEI. This CDR3 spans 15 amino acids. V gave up 6 bases and J gave up 0 bases; unmatched junction bases: 6. This CDR3 reads CASSGTGRSSYEQYF. The CDR3 DNA is TGTGCCAGCAGCGGGACAGGGCGTAGCTCCTACGAGCAGTACTTC.

This clone was observed a single time. This chain joins TRBV9 and TRBJ2-7; 11 bases are shared with TRBD2. V lost 0 bases and J lost 5; bases outside the gene matches: 4. Per germline, CDR1 SGDLS and CDR2 YYNGEE. CDR3 length equals 15 residues. Here the CDR3 reads CASSVVAGGSDEQYF. The CDR3 DNA reads TGTGCCAGCAGCGTAGTAGCGGGAGGGAGCGACGAGCAGTACTTC.

On this clone itself: Other DNA sequences of this sample code for an identical CDR3. The chain combines TRBV18 with TRBJ1-2; 8 bases are a match to TRBD1. CDR1 is KGHSH, CDR2 LQKENI, per germline. This CDR3 has 13 residues. J lost 4 bases, V lost 3 bases, and 1 base had no gene match. The CDR3 spells CASSPGTGYGYTF. As DNA, the CDR3 is TGTGCCAGCTCACCGGGGACAGGCTATGGCTACACCTTC.

The V and J genes are TRBV7-2 and TRBJ2-2, with D possibly being TRBD1 or TRBD2 (5 bases each). CDR3 length: 16 amino acids. Per germline, CDR1 SGHTA and CDR2 FQGNSA. V was shortened by 5 bases and J by 3 bases, with 16 bases between the two germline ends. In nucleotides, the CDR3 is TGTGCCAGCAGCCCCCGGGGCCGATTGGACACCGGGGAGCTGTTTTTT. As protein: CASSPRGRLDTGELFF. The entire variable domain, with the rest obtained from reference TRBV7-2 and TRBJ2-2, is as follows: GAGVSQSPSNKVTEKGKDVELRCDPISGHTALYWYRQSLGQGLEFLIYFQGNSAPDKSGLPSDRFSAERTGGSVSTLTIQRTQQEDSAVYLCASSPRGRLDTGELFFGEGSRLTVL.

The chain carries TRBV9 and TRBJ2-2; D call uncertain. Germline V gives CDR1 SGDLS, CDR2 YYNGEE. V was cut by 1 base and J by 5 bases, with 9 bases left in between. CDR3 size: 14 residues. The CDR3 loop reads CASSVNSGTGELFF. The CDR3 coding sequence is TGTGCCAGCAGCGTAAATAGTGGGACCGGGGAGCTGTTTTTT.

This rearrangement joins TRBV7-6 to TRBJ2-7; the match to TRBD2 covers 13 bases. The CDR3 is 15 amino acids. With V trimmed by 5 bases and J by 7 bases, 8 bases remained unmatched. The germline V gene has CDR1 SGHVS and CDR2 FNYEAQ. The CDR3 coding sequence is TGTGCCAGCAGCCCGGGACTAGCGGGACCTAGGGAGCAGTACTTC. This sequence encodes CASSPGLAGPREQYF.

The V and J genes are TRBV18 and TRBJ1-1, with unresolved D. The CDR3 has 14 residues. With 3 bases removed from V and 5 bases from J, the gap between germline ends came to 13 bases. The germline V gene encodes CDR1 KGHSH and CDR2 LQKENI. As DNA, the CDR3 is TGTGCCAGCTCACCGCCCCCCGGGGAAACTGAAGCTTTCTTT. Amino acid sequence: CASSPPPGETEAFF.

This chain connects TRBV27 to TRBJ2-1; tentative D call: TRBD2 (6 bases). The CDR3 is made up of 13 amino acids. From germline, CDR1 is MNHEY and CDR2 SMNVEV (reference sequence). Trimming left V 6 bases short and J 1 base short, with 7 bases between. The CDR3 nucleotides read TGTGCCAGCAGGGACTATTCCTACAATGAGCAGTTCTTC. As protein: CASRDYSYNEQFF.

A word on this clone: Other DNA sequences from this sample encode an identical CDR3 as well. The genes are TRBV7-6 and TRBJ1-1; D possibly corresponds to TRBD1 (6 bases). Germline assignment: CDR1 SGHVS and CDR2 FNYEAQ. The CDR3 is made up of 14 amino acids. Trimming left V 1 base short and J 1 base short, with 7 bases between. CDR3 DNA sequence: TGTGCCAGCAGCTTAGGAGGGGGGAACACTGAAGCTTTCTTT. This sequence encodes CASSLGGGNTEAFF.

The V and J genes are TRBV30 and TRBJ1-5, with D perhaps matching TRBD1 (5 bases). The V gene lost 2 bases and the J gene lost 4 bases, with 12 bases spanning the gap. CDR1 is GTSNPN and CDR2 is SVGIG in the germline V gene (reference sequence). The CDR3 extends over 14 amino acids. CDR3 DNA: TGTGCCTGGAGTTCCGGGACGGTGAATCAGCCCCAGCATTTT. This sequence encodes CAWSSGTVNQPQHF.

CDR3 sequence (DNA): TGTGCCTGGACCCTCCCCGGGGCCCACGAGCAGTACTTC. This gives the protein CAWTLPGAHEQYF. This chain joins TRBV30 and TRBJ2-7, with D perhaps matching TRBD1 or TRBD2 (5 bases each). This CDR3 is built from 13 residues. From germline, CDR1 is GTSNPN and CDR2 SVGIG (reference sequence). The ends were cut back, 4 bases at V and 5 bases at J, with 15 bases in the middle.

The rearrangement joins TRBV9 to TRBJ1-2; D is perhaps TRBD1 (6 bases). From germline, CDR1 is SGDLS and CDR2 YYNGEE. V lost 0 bases and J lost 4, with 13 bases in between. The CDR3 runs 15 residues. The CDR3: CASSVELQGVYGYTF. In DNA form, the CDR3 reads TGTGCCAGCAGCGTAGAATTACAGGGAGTCTATGGCTACACCTTC.

CDR3 in DNA: TGTGCCAGCCTCGGAGGGGCTGGGGCCAACGTCCTGACTTTC. This translates into CASLGGAGANVLTF. The rearrangement links TRBV28 to TRBJ2-6, with a weak D call TRBD2 (6 bases). CDR3 length equals 14 residues. Germline V gene data show CDR1 as MDHEN and CDR2 as SYDVKM. V lost 8 bases, J lost 2 bases, and 10 bases lay in between.

This chain uses TRBV19 with TRBJ2-1, with TRBD2 matching 8 bases. The trim removed 5 bases at V and 11 bases at J, leaving 11 bases unmatched. This CDR3 is built from 14 residues. CDR1 is LNHDA and CDR2 is SQIVND in the germline V gene (reference sequence). CDR3: CASSPAGDLPKQFF. The DNA of the CDR3 is TGTGCCAGTAGTCCAGCGGGGGACCTCCCTAAGCAGTTCTTC.

This chain links TRBV14 with TRBJ1-6; D not resolved. This CDR3 is built from 14 residues. Germline values: CDR1 SGHDN, CDR2 FVKESK. Trimming took 0 bases from V and 10 from J, leaving 10 bases between them. CDR3 loop: CASSQETVGSPLHF. DNA of the CDR3: TGTGCCAGCAGCCAAGAGACCGTCGGGTCACCCCTCCACTTT.

The J gene is TRBJ2-4, the V gene TRBV19, with D uncertain. Germline CDR1 LNHDA, CDR2 SQIVND (reference sequence). Between the trimmed V and J ends, which lost 5 bases and 0 bases, there was a span of 17 bases. The CDR3 extends over 17 amino acids. The CDR3 region has the DNA TGTGCCAGTAGTCCCCCGGACGGAGCCCTAGCCAAAAACATTCAGTACTTC. Translation: CASSPPDGALAKNIQYF. The whole variable domain, filled in from reference TRBV19 and TRBJ2-4, reads DGGITQSPKYLFRKEGQNVTLSCEQNLNHDAMYWYRQDPGQGLRLIYYSQIVNDFQKGDIAEGYSVSREKKESFPLTVTSAQKNPTAFYLCASSPPDGALAKNIQYFGAGTRLSVL.

The gene calls are TRBV7-9 and TRBJ1-4; D is unresolved. This CDR3 has 13 amino acids. The germline V gene has CDR1 SEHNR and CDR2 FQNEAQ (reference sequence). Trimming removed 5 bases at V and 8 bases at J, with 12 bases between. This CDR3 reads CASSEGQGEKLFF. The CDR3 region has the DNA TGTGCCAGCAGCGAAGGTCAAGGAGAAAAACTGTTTTTT.

This clone is a singleton in its sample. This chain uses TRBV5-1 with TRBJ2-1; 8 bases align to TRBD2. The CDR3 is 16 amino acids. Trimming at V came to 0 bases and at J to 5 bases, leaving 7 bases not matched to a gene. The germline V gene has CDR1 SGHRS and CDR2 YFSETQ. In DNA form, the CDR3 reads TGCGCCAGCAGCTTGGGCGGGAGGACTTTCGACAATGAGCAGTTCTTC. Translation: CASSLGGRTFDNEQFF.

The CDR3 loop is CSVEVAGRSGNTIYF. CDR3 nucleotides: TGCAGCGTTGAAGTTGCAGGCCGATCTGGAAACACCATATATTTT. The chain couples TRBV29-1 to TRBJ1-3; the D is unclear. The CDR3 covers 15 residues. Germline V CDR1 and CDR2: SQVTM, ANQGSEA. V lost 1 base to trimming and J lost 1 base, with 11 bases between them. The entire variable domain, with the rest obtained from reference TRBV29-1 and TRBJ1-3, is as follows: SAVISQKPSRDICQRGTSLTIQCQVDSQVTMMFWYRQQPGQSLTLIATANQGSEATYESGFVIDKFPISRPNLTFSTLTVSNMSPEDSSIYLCSVEVAGRSGNTIYFGEGSWLTVV.

V is TRBV29-1 and J is TRBJ2-1; 15 bases map to TRBD2. Germline values: CDR1 SQVTM, CDR2 ANQGSEA. The CDR3 extends over 15 amino acids. Trimming removed 4 bases from V and 10 bases from J; junction bases left unmatched: 8. This CDR3 reads CSVVPGLAGGGEQFF. Written as DNA, the CDR3 is TGCAGCGTTGTCCCGGGACTAGCGGGGGGCGGGGAGCAGTTCTTC.

This clone appeared once. The chain is built from TRBV5-4 and TRBJ2-2; TRBD2 matches 7 bases. From germline, CDR1 is SGHNT and CDR2 YYREEE (reference sequence). This CDR3 region has 16 residues. V was pared by 4 bases and J by 7 bases, with 13 bases of the junction left unmatched. Written as DNA, the CDR3 is TGTGCCAGCAGCCCACAGGACTCGCGGGGGAGCGGGGAGCTGTTTTTT. Translating it yields CASSPQDSRGSGELFF.

Worth noting for this clone: At the DNA level, this CDR3 is encoded by other sequences in the same sample as well. The rearrangement uses TRBV19 and TRBJ1-1; 7 bases match TRBD1. Germline V gene sequence: CDR1 LNHDA, CDR2 SQIVND (reference sequence). Losses at the gene ends were 5 bases for V and 0 bases for J; bases not matched to a gene: 3. The CDR3 covers 14 residues. CDR3 nucleotides: TGTGCCAGTAGTTTACAGGGGATGAACACTGAAGCTTTCTTT. Encoded protein: CASSLQGMNTEAFF.

J is TRBJ2-7 and V is TRBV6-6; D is possibly TRBD1 or TRBD2 (5 bases each). Per germline, CDR1 MNHNY and CDR2 SVGAGI (reference sequence). The CDR3 is 13 amino acids. Trimming took off 4 bases at V and 3 bases at J, with 10 bases between the two ends. The CDR3 coding sequence is TGTGCCAGCAGTTCCGGGACGGGCTACGAGCAGTACTTC. Protein product: CASSSGTGYEQYF.

The V call is TRBV6-6, the J call TRBJ1-6; 7 bases match TRBD1. The J segment lost 6 bases and the V segment lost 6 bases, leaving 8 bases of the junction unmatched. This CDR3 region has 15 residues. Germline V CDR1 and CDR2: MNHNY, SVGAGI (reference sequence). The CDR3 sequence is CASSTGGTANSPLHF. CDR3 DNA: TGTGCCAGCAGCACCGGTGGGACAGCTAATTCACCCCTCCACTTT.

The V gene is TRBV6-6, the J gene TRBJ2-7; 10 nucleotides line up with TRBD1. Trimming took 0 bases from V and 5 from J; bases not matched to a gene: 7. CDR3 size: 16 residues. CDR1 and CDR2 from the germline V gene are MNHNY and SVGAGI (reference sequence). The CDR3 nucleotides are TGTGCCAGCAGTTACTCCTTAAGGGACAGGGGTCACGAGCAGTACTTC. Its translation: CASSYSLRDRGHEQYF.

The sample holds a few counts of this clone. The rearrangement uses TRBV2 and TRBJ1-1; D call uncertain. Trimming cost V 1 base and J 7 bases, with 7 bases left between them. Germline CDR1 and CDR2: SNHLY and FYNNEI. The CDR3 totals 12 residues. The CDR3 nucleotides read TGTGCCAGCAGTGAAGGCGGGATTGAAGCTTTCTTT. Translated: CASSEGGIEAFF.

The chain links TRBV6-5 to TRBJ2-1; possibly TRBD1 or TRBD2 for D (5 bases each). The CDR3 has 15 amino acids. Trimming took 5 bases from V and 2 from J, leaving 13 bases between them. CDR1 and CDR2 from the germline V gene are MNHEY and SVGAGI. CDR3 residues: CASSNAGTAYNEQFF. CDR3 DNA: TGTGCCAGCAGTAACGCCGGGACCGCCTACAATGAGCAGTTCTTC.

CDR3 loop: CASSGALRNTIYF. DNA for the CDR3: TGTGCCAGCAGTGGAGCGCTCCGAAACACCATATATTTT. The chain carries TRBV6-1 and TRBJ1-3; D is uncertain. Per the germline V gene, CDR1 is MNHNS and CDR2 is SASEGT. The CDR3 consists of 13 residues. Trimming stripped 4 bases from V and 5 bases from J, with 9 bases between.

The chain carries TRBV5-1 and TRBJ1-1, with a weak D call TRBD1 (5 bases). The length of the CDR3 is 15 residues. CDR1 and CDR2 (germline): SGHRS, YFSETQ. Trimming shortened V by 5 bases and J by 0 bases, and 14 bases separated the two germline ends. CDR3 in amino acids: CASRAREGMNTEAFF. The CDR3 nucleotides read TGCGCCAGCAGAGCTAGGGAGGGGATGAACACTGAAGCTTTCTTT.